This T cell receptor (beta chain) was profiled in a study of blood T cell repertoires in COVID-19. About the research overall: T cells, B-cell-depleted T cells, or PBMCs supplied cDNA or gDNA.

Repertoires were generated with immunoSEQ multiplex PCR, while TCRdb's copy carries only in-frame clones and drops some. The sample has 97,000 or so clones, roughly 82% seen once. Germline values: CDR1 LGHDT, CDR2 YNNKEL (reference sequence). This CDR3 is 15 amino acids long. Trimming stripped 1 base from V and 13 bases from J, with 17 bases between. The gene calls are TRBV3-1 (or the pseudogene TRBV3-2) and TRBJ1-6; tentative D call: TRBD1 (6 bases). This clonotype was obtained from an older man with active or convalescent COVID-19. The sequencing sample was made of peripheral blood. CDR3 sequence reads: CASSQGQTGRSPLHF. CDR3 coding DNA: TGTGCCAGCAGCCAAGGCCAGACAGGCCGCTCGCCCCTCCACTTT.